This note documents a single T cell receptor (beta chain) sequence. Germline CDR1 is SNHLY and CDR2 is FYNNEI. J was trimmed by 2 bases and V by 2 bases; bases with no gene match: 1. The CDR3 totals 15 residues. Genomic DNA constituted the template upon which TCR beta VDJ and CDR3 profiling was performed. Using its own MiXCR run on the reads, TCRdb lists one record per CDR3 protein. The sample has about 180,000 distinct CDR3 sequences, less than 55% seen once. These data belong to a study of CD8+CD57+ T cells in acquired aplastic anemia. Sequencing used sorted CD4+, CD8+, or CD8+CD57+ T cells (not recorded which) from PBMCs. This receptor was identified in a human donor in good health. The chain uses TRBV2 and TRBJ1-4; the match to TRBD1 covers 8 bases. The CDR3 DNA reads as TGTGCCAGCAGTGAAAGGACAGGGACTAATGAAAAACTGTTTTTT. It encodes CASSERTGTNEKLFF.